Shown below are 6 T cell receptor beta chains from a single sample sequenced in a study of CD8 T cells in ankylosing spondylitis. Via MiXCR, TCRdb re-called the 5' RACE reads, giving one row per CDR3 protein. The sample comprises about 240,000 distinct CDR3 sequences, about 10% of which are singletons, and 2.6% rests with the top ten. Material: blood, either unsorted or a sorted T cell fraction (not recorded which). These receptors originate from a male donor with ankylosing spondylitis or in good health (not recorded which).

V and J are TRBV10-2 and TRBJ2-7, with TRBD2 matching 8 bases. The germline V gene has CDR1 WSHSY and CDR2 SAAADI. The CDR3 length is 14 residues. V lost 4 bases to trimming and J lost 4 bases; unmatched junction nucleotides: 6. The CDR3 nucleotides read TGCGCCAGCAGTGGGGTTACTAGCGGTTACGAGCAGTACTTC. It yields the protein CASSGVTSGYEQYF.

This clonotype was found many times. CDR3 sequence: CASSYSEPGRGNSPLHF. CDR3 DNA sequence: TGTGCCAGCAGTTACTCGGAACCGGGGAGAGGAAATTCACCCCTCCACTTT. The rearrangement links TRBV6-2 or TRBV6-3 to TRBJ1-6; D is unresolved. Germline V gives CDR1 MNHEY, CDR2 SVGEGT. V lost 0 bases to trimming and J lost 7 bases, with 16 bases between them. The CDR3 extends over 17 amino acids.

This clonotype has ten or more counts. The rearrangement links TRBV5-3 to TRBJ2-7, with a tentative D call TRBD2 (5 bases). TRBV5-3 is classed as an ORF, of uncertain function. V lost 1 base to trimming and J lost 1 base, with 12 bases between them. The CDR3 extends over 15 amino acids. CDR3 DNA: TGTGCCAGAAGCTTGTTGGGTCCGGGGTCCTACGAGCAGTACTTC. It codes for CARSLLGPGSYEQYF.

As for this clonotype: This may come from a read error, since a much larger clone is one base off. The CDR3 DNA reads TGCAGTGCGATTGGGGCGGCTAATGAAAAACTGTTTTTT. Translation: CSAIGAANEKLFF. J is TRBJ1-4 and V is TRBV20-1; D might be TRBD1 (5 bases). This CDR3 spans 13 amino acids. V dropped 6 bases and J dropped 3 bases, with 11 bases sitting between them. Germline CDR1 and CDR2: DFQATT and SNEGSKA (reference sequence).

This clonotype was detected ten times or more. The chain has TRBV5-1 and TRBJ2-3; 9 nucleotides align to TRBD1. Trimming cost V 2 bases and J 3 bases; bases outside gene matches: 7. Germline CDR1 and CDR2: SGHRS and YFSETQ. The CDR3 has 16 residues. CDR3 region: CASSFLPGTGTDTQYF. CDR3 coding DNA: TGCGCCAGCAGCTTCCTCCCCGGGACAGGGACAGATACGCAGTATTTT.

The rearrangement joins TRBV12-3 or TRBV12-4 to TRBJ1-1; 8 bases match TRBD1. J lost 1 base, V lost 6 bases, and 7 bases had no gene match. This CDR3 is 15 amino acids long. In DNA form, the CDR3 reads TGTGCCAGCAGCTACAGGGGGACTTCGAACACTGAAGCTTTCTTT. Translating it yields CASSYRGTSNTEAFF.